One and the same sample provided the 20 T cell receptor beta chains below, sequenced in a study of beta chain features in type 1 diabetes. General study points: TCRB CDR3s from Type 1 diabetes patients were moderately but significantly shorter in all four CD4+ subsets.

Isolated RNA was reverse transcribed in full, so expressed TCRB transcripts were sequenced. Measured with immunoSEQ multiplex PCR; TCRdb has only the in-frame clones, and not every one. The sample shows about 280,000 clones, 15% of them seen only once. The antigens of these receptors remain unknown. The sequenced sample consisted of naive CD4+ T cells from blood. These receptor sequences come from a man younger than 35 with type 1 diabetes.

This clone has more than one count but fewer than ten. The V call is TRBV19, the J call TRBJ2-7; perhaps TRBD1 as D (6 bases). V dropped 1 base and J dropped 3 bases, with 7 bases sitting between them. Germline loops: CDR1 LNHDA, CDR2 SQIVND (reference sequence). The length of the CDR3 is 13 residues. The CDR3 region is CASSIATGYEQYF. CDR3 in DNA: TGTGCCAGTAGTATAGCGACAGGCTACGAGCAGTACTTC.

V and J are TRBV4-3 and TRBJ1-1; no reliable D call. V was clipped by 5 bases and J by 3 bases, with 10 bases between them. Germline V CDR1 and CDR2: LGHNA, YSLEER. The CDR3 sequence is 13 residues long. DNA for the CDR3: TGCGCCAGCAGCTCTGTTGCGGACACTGAAGCTTTCTTT. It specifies CASSSVADTEAFF.

The chain's CDR3 is CASSLGGTGGNTIYF. The CDR3 DNA reads TGTGCCAGCAGTTTGGGGGGGACAGGAGGAAACACCATATATTTT. The chain uses TRBV28 and TRBJ1-3; TRBD1 matches 8 bases. CDR3 length equals 15 residues. Germline V gene data show CDR1 as MDHEN and CDR2 as SYDVKM. After removal of 3 bases from V and 4 bases from J, the junction contained 5 bases not matched to a gene.

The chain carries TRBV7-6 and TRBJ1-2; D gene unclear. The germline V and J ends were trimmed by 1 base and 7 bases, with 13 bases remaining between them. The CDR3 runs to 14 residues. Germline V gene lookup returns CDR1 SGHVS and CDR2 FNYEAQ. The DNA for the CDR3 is TGTGCCAGCAGCTTAGACGGCGGACGGGGTGGCTACACCTTC. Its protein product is CASSLDGGRGGYTF.

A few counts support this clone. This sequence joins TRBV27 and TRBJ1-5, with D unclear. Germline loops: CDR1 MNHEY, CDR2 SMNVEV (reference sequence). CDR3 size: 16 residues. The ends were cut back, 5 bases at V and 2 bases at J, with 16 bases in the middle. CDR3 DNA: TGTGCCAGCAGTCCCCTTCGACACGATGGCAATCAGCCCCAGCATTTT. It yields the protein CASSPLRHDGNQPQHF.

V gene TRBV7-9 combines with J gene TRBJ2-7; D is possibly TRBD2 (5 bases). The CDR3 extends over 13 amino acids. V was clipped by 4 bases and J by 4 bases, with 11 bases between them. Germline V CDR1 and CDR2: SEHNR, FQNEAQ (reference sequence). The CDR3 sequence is CASSSGWGYEQYF. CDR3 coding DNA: TGTGCCAGCAGCTCGGGGTGGGGATACGAGCAGTACTTC.

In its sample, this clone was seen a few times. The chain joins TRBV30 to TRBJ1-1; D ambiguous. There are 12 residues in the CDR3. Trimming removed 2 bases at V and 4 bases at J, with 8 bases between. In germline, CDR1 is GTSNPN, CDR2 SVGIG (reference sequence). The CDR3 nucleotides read TGTGCCTGGAGTTCCACGGGCACTGAAGCTTTCTTT. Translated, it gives CAWSSTGTEAFF.

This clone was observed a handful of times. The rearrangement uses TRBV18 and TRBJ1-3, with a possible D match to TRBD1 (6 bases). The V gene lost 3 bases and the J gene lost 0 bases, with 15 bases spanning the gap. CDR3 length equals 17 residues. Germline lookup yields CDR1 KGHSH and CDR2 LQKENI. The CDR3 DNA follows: TGTGCCAGCTCACCCTCCCAGGGGATCCTCTCTGGAAACACCATATATTTT. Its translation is CASSPSQGILSGNTIYF.

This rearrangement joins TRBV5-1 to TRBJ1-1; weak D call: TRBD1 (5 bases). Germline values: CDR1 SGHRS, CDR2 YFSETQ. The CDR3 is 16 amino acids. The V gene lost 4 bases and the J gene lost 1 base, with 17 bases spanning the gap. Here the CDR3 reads CASSLGRLGGNTEAFF. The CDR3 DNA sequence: TGCGCCAGCAGCCTTGGCCGGTTGGGGGGGAACACTGAAGCTTTCTTT.

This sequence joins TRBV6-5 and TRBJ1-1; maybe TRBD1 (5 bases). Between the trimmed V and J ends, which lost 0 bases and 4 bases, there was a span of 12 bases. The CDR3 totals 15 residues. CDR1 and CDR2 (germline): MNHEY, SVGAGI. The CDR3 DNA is TGTGCCAGCAGTTACTCCGGACACCCGCCCACTGAAGCTTTCTTT. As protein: CASSYSGHPPTEAFF.

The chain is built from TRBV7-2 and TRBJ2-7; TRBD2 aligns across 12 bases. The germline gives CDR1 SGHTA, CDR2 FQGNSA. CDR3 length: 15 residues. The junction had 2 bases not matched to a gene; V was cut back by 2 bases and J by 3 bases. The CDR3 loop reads CASSLLAGGLYEQYF. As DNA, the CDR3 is TGTGCCAGCAGCTTACTAGCGGGGGGGCTCTACGAGCAGTACTTC.

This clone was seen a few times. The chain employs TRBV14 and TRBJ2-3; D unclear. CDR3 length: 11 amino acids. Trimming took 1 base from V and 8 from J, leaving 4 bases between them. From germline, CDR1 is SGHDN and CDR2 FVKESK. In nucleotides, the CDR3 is TGTGCCAGCAGCCAAGTAGTTACGCAGTATTTT. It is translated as CASSQVVTQYF.

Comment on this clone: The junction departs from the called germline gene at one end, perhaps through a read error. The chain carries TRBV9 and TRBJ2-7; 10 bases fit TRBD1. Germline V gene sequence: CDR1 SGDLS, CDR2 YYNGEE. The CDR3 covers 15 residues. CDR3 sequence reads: CASSARTGGSYKQYF. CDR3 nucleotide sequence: TGTGCCAGCAGCGCTAGGACAGGGGGATCCTACAAGCAGTACTTC.

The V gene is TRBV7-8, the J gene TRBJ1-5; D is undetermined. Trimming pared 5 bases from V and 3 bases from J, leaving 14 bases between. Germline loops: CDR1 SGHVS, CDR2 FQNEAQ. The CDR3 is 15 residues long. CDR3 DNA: TGTGCCAGCAGCCTTGACGGAGGCTTCAATCAGCCCCAGCATTTT. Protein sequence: CASSLDGGFNQPQHF.

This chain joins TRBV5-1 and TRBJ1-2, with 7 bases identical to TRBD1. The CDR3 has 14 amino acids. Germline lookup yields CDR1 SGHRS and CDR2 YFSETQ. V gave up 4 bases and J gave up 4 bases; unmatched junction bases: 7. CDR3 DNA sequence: TGCGCCAGCAGCCCAGAGGGACAGCGCTATGGCTACACCTTC. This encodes CASSPEGQRYGYTF.

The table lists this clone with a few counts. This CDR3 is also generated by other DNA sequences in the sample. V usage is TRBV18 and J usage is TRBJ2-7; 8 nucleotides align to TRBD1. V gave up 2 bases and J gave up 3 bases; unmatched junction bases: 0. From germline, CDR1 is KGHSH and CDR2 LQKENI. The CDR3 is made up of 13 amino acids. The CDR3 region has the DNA TGTGCCAGCTCACCAGGGACAGGCTACGAGCAGTACTTC. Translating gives CASSPGTGYEQYF.

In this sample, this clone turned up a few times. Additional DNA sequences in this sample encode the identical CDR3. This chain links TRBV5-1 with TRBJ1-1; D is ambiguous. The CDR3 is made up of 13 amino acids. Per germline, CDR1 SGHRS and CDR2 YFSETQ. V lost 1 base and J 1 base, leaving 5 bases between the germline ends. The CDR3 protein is CASSLTGNTEAFF. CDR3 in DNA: TGCGCCAGCAGCTTGACCGGGAACACTGAAGCTTTCTTT.

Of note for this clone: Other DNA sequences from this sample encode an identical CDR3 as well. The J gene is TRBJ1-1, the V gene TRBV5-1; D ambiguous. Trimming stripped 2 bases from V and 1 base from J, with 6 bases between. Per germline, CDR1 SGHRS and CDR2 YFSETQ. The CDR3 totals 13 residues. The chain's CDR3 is CASSFTGNTEAFF. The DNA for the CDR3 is TGCGCCAGCAGCTTCACGGGGAACACTGAAGCTTTCTTT. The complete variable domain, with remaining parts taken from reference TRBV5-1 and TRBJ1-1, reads KAGVTQTPRYLIKTRGQQVTLSCSPISGHRSVSWYQQTPGQGLQFLFEYFSETQRNKGNFPGRFSGRQFSNSRSEMNVSTLELGDSALYLCASSFTGNTEAFFGQGTRLTVV.

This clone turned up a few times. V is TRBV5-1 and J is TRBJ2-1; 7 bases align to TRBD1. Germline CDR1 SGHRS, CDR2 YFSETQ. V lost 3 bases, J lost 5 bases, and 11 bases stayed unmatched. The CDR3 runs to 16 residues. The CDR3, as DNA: TGCGCCAGCAGCTCCCGACCTTGGGACAGAGACAATGAGCAGTTCTTC. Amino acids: CASSSRPWDRDNEQFF.

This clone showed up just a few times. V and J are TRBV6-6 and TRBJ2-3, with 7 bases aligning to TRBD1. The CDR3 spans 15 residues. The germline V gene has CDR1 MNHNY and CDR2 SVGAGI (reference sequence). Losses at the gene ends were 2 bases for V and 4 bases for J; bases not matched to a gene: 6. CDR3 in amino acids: CASSYAAGGSDTQYF. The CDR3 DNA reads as TGTGCCAGCAGTTACGCGGCAGGGGGATCAGATACGCAGTATTTT.